What follows describes a single TCR beta chain. Reverse transcription used about 0.5 to 1 ug RNA and random hexamers. The authors amplified TCR beta CDR3 across 54 Vbeta and 13 Jbeta using immunoSEQ multiplex PCR. TCRdb re-called the immunoSEQ multiplex PCR reads through MiXCR, storing one row per CDR3 protein. The table shows some 220,000 distinct CDR3 sequences, with 95% occurring only once. This specimen comes from a study of CD8 T cells in Susac syndrome. The V and J ends lost 6 bases and 1 base respectively, with 15 bases between them. CDR3 length: 15 amino acids. The receptor was derived from a human donor with multiple sclerosis. The sample comprised CD4+ T cells from PBMCs. The chain carries TRBV12-3 or TRBV12-4 and TRBJ2-5; perhaps TRBD2 as D (6 bases). The CDR3 spells CASRAYGRTQETQYF. The CDR3 DNA reads TGTGCCAGCAGGGCCTACGGGAGAACCCAAGAGACCCAGTACTTC.